This passage covers 6 T cell receptor beta chains from one sample sequenced in a study of a mutant IDH1 vaccine in newly diagnosed glioma. Time point meaning: week 11, during vaccination. In the vaccine, a single dose held 300 ug of the mutant IDH1 20-mer peptide, along with topical imiquimod. These receptors have no identified antigens. Using immunoSEQ multiplex PCR, the repertoire was profiled, and TCRdb retains in-frame clones only, with some absent. The sample has some 59,000 clones; about nine tenths are singletons. Source: PBMCs, taken from a glioma patient whose treatment included an IDH1 peptide vaccine. Receptors originate from a man aged 35-49 years with glioma.

The CDR3 DNA is TGTGCCAGCAGCTTAGAAAAACGTCAGCCCCAGCATTTT. As protein: CASSLEKRQPQHF. The chain employs TRBV11-2 and TRBJ1-5; no clear D gene. V was pared by 0 bases and J by 6 bases, with 6 bases between. The V gene's germline CDR1 is SGHAT and CDR2 FQNNGV. CDR3 length equals 13 residues.

The chain links TRBV6-1 to TRBJ1-2, with D tentatively TRBD1 (5 bases). Per the germline V gene, CDR1 is MNHNS and CDR2 is SASEGT. This CDR3 has 13 amino acids. Deletions cut 11 bases from V and 5 bases from J, with 18 bases between. The CDR3 bases are TGTGCCTCCCTGGGGCAGTCTCTGTATGGCTACACCTTC. The encoded protein is CASLGQSLYGYTF.

The rearrangement joins TRBV6-5 to TRBJ2-2; D is unresolved. This CDR3 region has 14 residues. Trimming removed 0 bases from V and 5 bases from J, with 7 bases in between. CDR1 is MNHEY and CDR2 is SVGAGI in the germline V gene. CDR3 coding DNA: TGTGCCAGCAGTTACTCCTCCGAAACCGGGGAGCTGTTTTTT. Its translation is CASSYSSETGELFF.

This clone was seen a few times. V and J are TRBV7-9 and TRBJ2-5; TRBD1 is a possible D gene (6 bases). Trimming removed 7 bases at V and 5 bases at J, with 17 bases between. The CDR3 runs 14 residues. Germline V lookup: CDR1 SEHNR, CDR2 FQNEAQ (reference sequence). The CDR3 nucleotides are TGTGCCAGCACCATGGCCCAGGGGTCGGAGACCCAGTACTTC. This gives the protein CASTMAQGSETQYF.

This chain links TRBV5-1 with TRBJ1-5, with unresolved D. The germline V and J ends were trimmed by 0 bases and 7 bases, with 14 bases remaining between them. The CDR3 is 15 residues long. CDR1 is SGHRS, CDR2 YFSETQ, per germline. The CDR3 protein is CASSLGVGGSQPQHF. The CDR3 coding sequence is TGCGCCAGCAGCTTGGGAGTAGGAGGGAGCCAGCCCCAGCATTTT. The full variable domain, with the rest looked up from reference TRBV5-1 and TRBJ1-5, is KAGVTQTPRYLIKTRGQQVTLSCSPISGHRSVSWYQQTPGQGLQFLFEYFSETQRNKGNFPGRFSGRQFSNSRSEMNVSTLELGDSALYLCASSLGVGGSQPQHFGDGTRLSIL.

This clone was observed a handful of times. The chain combines TRBV30 with TRBJ1-5; no clear D. Germline-derived CDR1 and CDR2 are GTSNPN and SVGIG (reference sequence). CDR3 length: 14 amino acids. Trimming removed 2 bases at V and 5 bases at J, with 13 bases between. The CDR3 nucleotides read TGTGCCTGGAGTAGCGGCGTCGGAGATCAGCCCCAGCATTTT. Its protein product is CAWSSGVGDQPQHF.